This T cell receptor (beta chain) was observed in a study of CD8 T cells in Susac syndrome. The CDR3 spans 14 residues. Trimming shortened V by 3 bases and J by 1 base, and 9 bases separated the two germline ends. Germline-derived CDR1 and CDR2 are SGHAT and FQNNGV. RNA amounts of about 0.45 to 1 ug underwent reverse transcription with random hexamers. TCRdb analysed the immunoSEQ multiplex PCR reads with MiXCR anew, one entry per CDR3 protein. The sample contains under 550,000 distinct CDR3 sequences, approximately 85% of which appear only once. This chain uses TRBV11-2 with TRBJ1-1; no definite D call. Input material: CD8+ T cells from PBMCs. The TCR was taken from a human donor with multiple sclerosis. The CDR3 region is CASSFWGSNTEAFF. CDR3 nucleotide sequence: TGTGCCAGCAGCTTCTGGGGTTCGAACACTGAAGCTTTCTTT. Filled out from reference TRBV11-2 and TRBJ1-1, the complete variable domain reads EAGVAQSPRYKIIEKRQSVAFWCNPISGHATLYWYQQILGQGPKLLIQFQNNGVVDDSQLPKDRFSAERLKGVDSTLKIQPAKLEDSAVYLCASSFWGSNTEAFFGQGTRLTVV.